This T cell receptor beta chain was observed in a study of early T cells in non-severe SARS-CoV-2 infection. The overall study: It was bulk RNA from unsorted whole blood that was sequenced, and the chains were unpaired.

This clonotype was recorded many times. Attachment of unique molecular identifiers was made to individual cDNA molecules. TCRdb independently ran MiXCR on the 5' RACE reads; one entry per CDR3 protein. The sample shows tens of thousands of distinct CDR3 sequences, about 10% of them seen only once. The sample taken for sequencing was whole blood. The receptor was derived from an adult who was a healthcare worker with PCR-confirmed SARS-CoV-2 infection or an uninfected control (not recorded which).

CDR3 region: CAWSGQGYQPQHF. The CDR3 bases are TGTGCCTGGAGTGGACAGGGTTATCAGCCCCAGCATTTT. The chain is built from TRBV30 and TRBJ1-5; 7 bases agree with TRBD1. V trimming: 1 base; J trimming: 5 bases; junction bases outside the gene matches: 2. CDR3 length: 13 amino acids. Germline lookup yields CDR1 GTSNPN and CDR2 SVGIG (reference sequence).